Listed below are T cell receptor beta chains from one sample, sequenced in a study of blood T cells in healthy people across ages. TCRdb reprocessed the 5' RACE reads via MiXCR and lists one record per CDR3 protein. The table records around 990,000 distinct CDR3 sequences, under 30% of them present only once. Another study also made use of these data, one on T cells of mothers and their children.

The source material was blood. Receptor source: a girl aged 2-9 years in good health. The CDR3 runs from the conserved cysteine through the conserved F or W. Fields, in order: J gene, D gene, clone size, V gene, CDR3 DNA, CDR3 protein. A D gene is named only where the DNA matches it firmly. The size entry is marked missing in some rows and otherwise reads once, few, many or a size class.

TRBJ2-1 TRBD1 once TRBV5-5 TGTGCCAGCAGCTTGGCCCCAGGACAGGGTCGGTCCTACAATGAGCAGTTCTTC CASSLAPGQGRSYNEQFF
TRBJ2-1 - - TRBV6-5 TGTGCCAGCAGTTCTGGGCGGGTGCAGTACAATGAGCAGTTCTTC CASSSGRVQYNEQFF
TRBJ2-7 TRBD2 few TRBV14 TGTGCCAGCAGCCAAGCGAATGGGGCTAGCGGGAACCCCCATGTCTACGAGCAGTACTTC CASSQANGASGNPHVYEQYF
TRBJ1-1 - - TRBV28 TGTGCCAGCAGTTTCCCCAGCAGTTTTTACACTGAAGCTTTCTTT CASSFPSSFYTEAFF
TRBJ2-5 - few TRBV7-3 TGTGCCAGCAGCCGAAACGGAGGGGAGCAGTACTTC CASSRNGGEQYF
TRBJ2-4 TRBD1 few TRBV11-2 TGTGCCAGCGTATTACAGGGGGAGGACATTCAGTACTTC CASVLQGEDIQYF
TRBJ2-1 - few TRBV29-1 TGCAGCGTTGGGGGGCCCAACGATGAGCAGTTCTTC CSVGGPNDEQFF
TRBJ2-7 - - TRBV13 TGTGCCAGCAGCTTACGCAGGGGTAGAAACGAGCAGTACTTC CASSLRRGRNEQYF
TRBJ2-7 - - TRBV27 TGTGCCACCAAACATGGAGGGAGTTCCTACGAGCAGTACTTC CATKHGGSSYEQYF
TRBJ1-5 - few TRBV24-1 TGTGCCACCAGTGATAGTCATAGCAATCAGCCCCAGCATTTT CATSDSHSNQPQHF
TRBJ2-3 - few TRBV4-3 TGCGCCAGCAGCCAAGAATCCGGGGGCGGCCCAGATACGCAGTATTTT CASSQESGGGPDTQYF
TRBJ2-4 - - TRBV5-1 TGCGCCAGCAGCTTGCTAAGTGGAGCCAAAAACATTCAGTACTTC CASSLLSGAKNIQYF
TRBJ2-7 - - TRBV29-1 TGCAGCGTAGCCCAGGGGGGCCATCCTTCCTACGAGCAGTACTTC CSVAQGGHPSYEQYF
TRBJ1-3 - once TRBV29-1 TGCAGCGTGGCTCAGTCCTCTGGAAACACCGTATATTTT CSVAQSSGNTVYF
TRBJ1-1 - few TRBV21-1 TGTGCCAGCAGCAAAGGCGCAGGGGCTCTGAACACTGAAGCTTTCTTT CASSKGAGALNTEAFF
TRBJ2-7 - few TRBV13 TGTGCCAGCAAGACGGGAACACGGACGGGGGAGCAGTACTTC CASKTGTRTGEQYF
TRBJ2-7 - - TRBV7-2 TGTGCCAGCAGCTTTTTTTCCCTCTACGAGCAGTACTTC CASSFFSLYEQYF
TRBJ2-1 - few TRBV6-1 TGTGCCAGCAGCCCGGGACCAGGGTACATCGATGAGCAGTTCTTC CASSPGPGYIDEQFF
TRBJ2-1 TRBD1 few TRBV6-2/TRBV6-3 TGTGCCAGCAGTTACTCAATTACTGGACAGGGGGCGTTCCATGAGCAGTTCTTC CASSYSITGQGAFHEQFF
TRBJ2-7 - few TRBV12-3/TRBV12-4 TGTGCCACGGCCTGGGACGGCTCACGGGAGCAGTACTTC CATAWDGSREQYF
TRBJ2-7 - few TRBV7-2 TGTGCCAGCAGCTTAGAATCTCTCAGGCTACCAGGGGCTGACTACGAGCAGTACTTC CASSLESLRLPGADYEQYF
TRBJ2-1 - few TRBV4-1 TGCGCCAGCAGTTTACTAGCTTCCAATGAGCAGTTCTTC CASSLLASNEQFF
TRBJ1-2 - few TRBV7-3 TGTGCCAGCAGCCCTCTCGGGCGGGGTGATGGCTACACCTTC CASSPLGRGDGYTF
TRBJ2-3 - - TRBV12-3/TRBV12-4 TGTGCCAGCAGTTTTCCCTTGGATACGCAGTATTTT CASSFPLDTQYF
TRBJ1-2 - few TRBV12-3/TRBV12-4 TGTGCCAGCAGACCCTCGGGGAATGCTTATGGCTACACCTTC CASRPSGNAYGYTF
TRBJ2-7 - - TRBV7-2 TGTGCCAGCAGCCTCCCACAGTTCTACGAGCAGTACTTC CASSLPQFYEQYF
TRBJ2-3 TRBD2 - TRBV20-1 TGCAGTGCTCAGATGCTAGCGGGAGCCTCAGATACGCAGTATTTT CSAQMLAGASDTQYF
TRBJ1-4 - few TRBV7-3 TGTGCCAGCAGCTTATCGAGTGGTGAAAAACTGTTTTTT CASSLSSGEKLFF
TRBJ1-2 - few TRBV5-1 TGCGCCAGCAGCCCCGGGACTGCAGCTAACTATGGCTACACCTTC CASSPGTAANYGYTF
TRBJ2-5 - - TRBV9 TGTGCCAGCAGCGTAGACGCGTGGTCCCAAGAGACCCAGTACTTC CASSVDAWSQETQYF
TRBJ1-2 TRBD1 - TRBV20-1 TGCAGTGCTAGAGATAGCCCAGGGGGCGACGGCTACACCTTC CSARDSPGGDGYTF
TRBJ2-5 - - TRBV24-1 TGTGCCACCAGTGATTTGGTTCGAAGGAGAGGCCAAGAGACCCAGTACTTC CATSDLVRRRGQETQYF
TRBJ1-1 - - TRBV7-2 TGTGCCAGCAGCAAACCAGGGACCGAAGCTTTCTTT CASSKPGTEAFF
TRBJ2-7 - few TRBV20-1 TGCAGTGCTAGAGCAGCAGGGTCCTACGAGCAGTACTTC CSARAAGSYEQYF
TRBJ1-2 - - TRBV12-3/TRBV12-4 TGTGCCAGCAGCCCGGGACCCGGGGGCTATGGCTACACCTTC CASSPGPGGYGYTF
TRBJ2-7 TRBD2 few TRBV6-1 TGTGCCAGCAGCTTGGAGCGGGAGGCCCCCTACGAGCAGTACTTC CASSLEREAPYEQYF
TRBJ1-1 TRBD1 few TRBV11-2 TGTGCCAGCAGCTTAGCGGACAGGGTGCCAGCTTTCTTT CASSLADRVPAFF
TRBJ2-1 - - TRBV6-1 TGTGCCAGCCTCCTAACCCTATCCTACAATGAGCAGTTCTTC CASLLTLSYNEQFF
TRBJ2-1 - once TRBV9 TGTGCCAGCAGCGTAAGTGGGACCACCAACAATGAGCAGTTCTTC CASSVSGTTNNEQFF
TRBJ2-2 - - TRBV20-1 TGCAGTGCTAGAGATCTTCTGACCGGGGAGCTGTTTTTT CSARDLLTGELFF
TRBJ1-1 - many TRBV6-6 TGTGCCAGCAGTTACGAAAACACTGAAGCTTTCTTT CASSYENTEAFF
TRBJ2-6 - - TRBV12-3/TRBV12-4 TGTGCCAGCAGTTGGGACACCCCCTCTGGGGCCAACGTCCTGACTTTC CASSWDTPSGANVLTF
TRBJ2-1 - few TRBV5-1 TGCGCCAGCAGCTTGCAGGGAGGGGGCAATGAGCAGTTCTTC CASSLQGGGNEQFF
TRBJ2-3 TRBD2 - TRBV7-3 TGTGCCAGCAGTCGAGCGGGAAACACAGATACGCAGTATTTT CASSRAGNTDTQYF
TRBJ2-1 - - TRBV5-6 TGTGCCAGCAGCTTTTCACAGAACTACAATGAGCAGTTCTTC CASSFSQNYNEQFF
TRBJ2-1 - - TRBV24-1 TGTGCCACCAGTGACCCCTTGAGCTCCTACAATGAGCAGTTCTTC CATSDPLSSYNEQFF
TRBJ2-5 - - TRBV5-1 TGCGCCAGCAGCTCGAACCAGGCAGAGGAGACCCAGTACTTC CASSSNQAEETQYF
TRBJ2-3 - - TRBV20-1 TGCAGTGCTAGAGTTAGGGGATTAGATACGCAGTATTTT CSARVRGLDTQYF
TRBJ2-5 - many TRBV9 TGTGCCAGCAGCCCGGGGGTCATCCAAGAGACCCAGTACTTC CASSPGVIQETQYF
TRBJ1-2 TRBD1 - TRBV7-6 TGTGCCTGCAGCTTAAGTGGGACAGGAGGCTACACCTTC CACSLSGTGGYTF
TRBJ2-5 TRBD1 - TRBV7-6 TGTGCCAGCAGCTTTGGGGGACAGGGGGACGAGACCCAGTACTTC CASSFGGQGDETQYF
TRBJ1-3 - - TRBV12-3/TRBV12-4 TGTGCCAGCAGTCCCGGGGAGGCTGGAAACACCATATATTTT CASSPGEAGNTIYF
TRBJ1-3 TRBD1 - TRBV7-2 TGTGCCAGCAGCTTACAGGGGGTCGGTGGAAACACCATATATTTT CASSLQGVGGNTIYF